This T cell receptor beta chain was sequenced in a study of OX40 agonist ivuxolimab in advanced cancers. Whole-study context: Averaging 60 years in age, with a range of about 23 to 79, the cohort was about 86% male. Study results and limitations: At 0.1 to 3.0 mg/kg and by week 6, clonal expansion occurred in CD4+ and CD8+ blood T cells. Fewer expanded clones were found on average in CD4+ than in CD8+ T cells.

Comment on this clone: The antigen remains unidentified. Other DNA sequences in the same sample also yield this CDR3.

Libraries were prepared by immunoSEQ multiplex PCR; TCRdb keeps only in-frame clonotypes and omits some of them. The table has 60,000 to 65,000 clones, about 89% seen once; the top ten hold around 1.7%. The input for sequencing was CD4+ or CD8+ T cells sorted from blood, taken in a trial of the OX40 agonist ivuxolimab. The sequence was obtained from an adult with an advanced solid tumor such as melanoma, head and neck, liver or kidney cancer.

CDR3 DNA: TGTGCCTGGAGTGGGGGACCAACTAATGAAAAACTGTTTTTT. Protein: CAWSGGPTNEKLFF. This chain joins TRBV30 and TRBJ1-4, with D possibly matching TRBD1 (5 bases). Germline CDR1 reads GTSNPN; CDR2 reads SVGIG (reference sequence). V gave up 1 base and J gave up 0 bases, with 6 bases separating them. The CDR3 consists of 14 residues.